Below are 30 T cell receptor beta chains sequenced from a single sample in a study of siplizumab effects on memory and regulatory T cells. Libraries were prepared by immunoSEQ multiplex PCR; TCRdb keeps only in-frame clonotypes and omits some of them. The sample contains tens of thousands of clones, 70% to 90% of which appear only once. The source material was memory CD4+ T cells sorted from blood. These receptors originate from a human donor in good health.

V is TRBV28 and J is TRBJ1-1; D remains unclear. Germline CDR1 is MDHEN and CDR2 is SYDVKM. The CDR3 runs 13 residues. V was trimmed by 2 bases and J by 7 bases, leaving 11 bases between them. CDR3 residues: CASSLRLAVEAFF. CDR3 coding DNA: TGTGCCAGCAGTTTAAGGTTGGCAGTTGAAGCTTTCTTT.

The genes are TRBV6-6 and TRBJ1-5; no clear D gene. The germline CDR1 and CDR2 sequences are MNHNY and SVGAGI (reference sequence). The V and J ends lost 6 bases and 10 bases respectively, with 16 bases between them. The CDR3 runs to 13 residues. CDR3 DNA: TGTGCCAGCAGCTTGGACGCCCGGGGACCCCAGCATTTT. This codes for CASSLDARGPQHF.

The chain employs TRBV2 and TRBJ1-1; a possible D gene is TRBD1 (5 bases). V was clipped by 10 bases and J by 0 bases, with 15 bases between them. The CDR3 is 14 amino acids. Germline lookup yields CDR1 SNHLY and CDR2 FYNNEI. CDR3 nucleotide sequence: TGTGCCACCGAACCCTCGGGGGTGAACACTGAAGCTTTCTTT. Amino acid sequence: CATEPSGVNTEAFF. Supplemented by reference TRBV2 and TRBJ1-1, the full variable domain reads EPEVTQTPSHQVTQMGQEVILRCVPISNHLYFYWYRQILGQKVEFLVSFYNNEISEKSEIFDDQFSVERPDGSNFTLKIRSTKLEDSAMYFCATEPSGVNTEAFFGQGTRLTVV.

Comment on this clone: Within the sample, other DNA sequences also encode this same CDR3. The chain uses TRBV10-3 and TRBJ2-1; D is uncertain. V dropped 0 bases and J dropped 7 bases, with 7 bases sitting between them. The germline gives CDR1 ENHRY, CDR2 SYGVKD. The CDR3 contains 13 residues. CDR3 region: CAISESKENEQFF. In DNA form, the CDR3 reads TGTGCCATCAGTGAGTCAAAGGAGAATGAGCAGTTCTTC.

There are a few counts of this clone. This sequence joins TRBV10-2 and TRBJ1-2; unclear D gene. This CDR3 region has 13 residues. Deletions cut 2 bases from V and 2 bases from J, with 6 bases between. The germline V gene has CDR1 WSHSY and CDR2 SAAADI. In DNA form, the CDR3 reads TGCGCCAGCAGTGAGAGGCCCAACTATGGCTACACCTTC. This translates into CASSERPNYGYTF.

The chain couples TRBV5-6 to TRBJ2-7; 12 nucleotides align to TRBD1. The CDR3 covers 15 residues. From germline, CDR1 is SGHDT and CDR2 YYEEEE. Unmatched junction bases numbered 7, after V lost 4 bases and J lost 5 bases. CDR3 DNA: TGTGCCAGCAGCCAGCCTGGGACAGGGGGCAACGAGCAGTACTTC. It codes for CASSQPGTGGNEQYF.

This clone was counted only a few times. CDR3 DNA: TGTGCCAGCTCACCACGGGCCGATGGCTTGGACACTGAAGCTTTCTTT. This translates into CASSPRADGLDTEAFF. This sequence joins TRBV18 and TRBJ1-1, with unresolved D. Trimming cost V 1 base and J 3 bases, with 15 bases left between them. The V gene's germline CDR1 is KGHSH and CDR2 LQKENI. This CDR3 spans 16 amino acids.

This chain joins TRBV6-1 and TRBJ2-3, with D possibly being TRBD2 (5 bases). Germline V CDR1 and CDR2: MNHNS, SASEGT. Trimming stripped 4 bases from V and 6 bases from J, with 17 bases between. This CDR3 spans 15 amino acids. Here the CDR3 DNA reads TGTGCCAGCAGTGGGGGATCGGCGGACTGGGATACGCAGTATTTT. It encodes CASSGGSADWDTQYF.

The rearrangement links TRBV7-9 to TRBJ2-7; 7 bases are shared with TRBD2. The CDR3 runs 14 residues. V lost 4 bases to trimming and J lost 4 bases; unmatched junction nucleotides: 7. In germline, CDR1 is SEHNR, CDR2 FQNEAQ (reference sequence). The CDR3 DNA reads as TGTGCCAGCAGCTGGGACTACCTAGAATACGAGCAGTACTTC. Amino acid sequence: CASSWDYLEYEQYF.

V gene TRBV27 combines with J gene TRBJ2-2; 7 bases are a match to TRBD1. The CDR3 runs to 14 residues. V was clipped by 2 bases and J by 7 bases; unmatched bases: 4. CDR1 is MNHEY and CDR2 is SMNVEV in the germline V gene (reference sequence). This chain's CDR3 is CASSLKGGGGELFF. In nucleotides, the CDR3 is TGTGCCAGCAGTTTAAAAGGGGGCGGCGGGGAGCTGTTTTTT.

The chain carries TRBV28 and TRBJ2-2; D possibly matches TRBD1 or TRBD2 (5 bases each). Trimming removed 6 bases from V and 5 bases from J, with 13 bases in between. The CDR3 spans 14 residues. In germline, CDR1 is MDHEN, CDR2 SYDVKM. The CDR3 nucleotides read TGTGCCAGCAGCGGGGCCGCAGGAACCGGGGAGCTGTTTTTT. The encoded protein is CASSGAAGTGELFF.

The chain uses TRBV14 and TRBJ2-1; 11 bases match TRBD2. Germline CDR1 reads SGHDN; CDR2 reads FVKESK. CDR3 length: 15 amino acids. Trimming took 2 bases from V and 9 from J; bases not matched to a gene: 6. The CDR3 DNA follows: TGTGCCAGCAGCCAACTAGCGGGGGGCGAGCGTGAGCAGTTCTTC. Residues: CASSQLAGGEREQFF.

The rearrangement links TRBV10-1 to TRBJ2-3; 10 bases map to TRBD2. The CDR3 sequence is 15 residues long. Germline V CDR1 and CDR2: WNHNN, SYGVQD (reference sequence). Trimming at V came to 3 bases and at J to 1 base, leaving 1 base not matched to a gene. The CDR3 loop is CASSEGTSGTDTQYF. CDR3 DNA sequence: TGCGCCAGCAGTGAAGGGACTAGCGGCACAGATACGCAGTATTTT.

The chain combines TRBV10-3 with TRBJ2-7; TRBD2 agrees at 12 bases. This CDR3 has 15 residues. J lost 6 bases, V lost 4 bases, and 7 bases had no gene match. Germline CDR1 ENHRY, CDR2 SYGVKD. The CDR3 bases are TGTGCCATCAGTGCCGCTAGCGGGGGGGCCGGCGAGCAGTACTTC. It yields the protein CAISAASGGAGEQYF.

In this sample, this clone turned up once. V and J are TRBV10-3 and TRBJ1-1, with D possibly being TRBD1 (5 bases). Germline loops: CDR1 ENHRY, CDR2 SYGVKD. Trimming took off 7 bases at V and 1 base at J, with 13 bases between the two ends. The CDR3 is made up of 14 amino acids. CDR3 sequence (DNA): TGTGCCATCACTCTCGGGCAGGGGAACACTGAAGCTTTCTTT. Its translation is CAITLGQGNTEAFF.

The V call is TRBV4-2, the J call TRBJ1-2, with 9 bases matching TRBD1. The germline CDR1 and CDR2 sequences are LGHNA and YNFKEQ. This CDR3 is 15 amino acids long. Trimming cost V 5 bases and J 4 bases; bases outside gene matches: 8. CDR3 protein: CASSKIPGQGYGYTF. The CDR3 DNA reads as TGTGCCAGCAGCAAAATCCCGGGACAGGGCTATGGCTACACCTTC.

In DNA form, the CDR3 reads TGTGCCAGCATCGTGGGGACGAACACCGGGGAGCTGTTTTTT. It codes for CASIVGTNTGELFF. The chain links TRBV6-1 to TRBJ2-2, with unresolved D. CDR3 length: 14 residues. Germline V lookup: CDR1 MNHNS, CDR2 SASEGT. V dropped 7 bases and J dropped 0 bases, with 9 bases sitting between them.

This clone was counted only a few times. The chain carries TRBV11-2 and TRBJ2-7, with D possibly matching TRBD2 (6 bases). Germline V CDR1 and CDR2: SGHAT, FQNNGV. The V gene lost 0 bases and the J gene lost 4 bases, with 13 bases spanning the gap. This CDR3 contains 15 residues. CDR3 nucleotide sequence: TGTGCCAGCAGCTTAGATCTTGGTAGCGGATACGAGCAGTACTTC. This translates into CASSLDLGSGYEQYF.

The rearrangement joins TRBV5-1 to TRBJ1-2; 9 bases are shared with TRBD1. Germline V gene data show CDR1 as SGHRS and CDR2 as YFSETQ. Losses at the gene ends were 3 bases for V and 4 bases for J; bases not matched to a gene: 7. The CDR3 loop spans 15 amino acids. CDR3 in DNA: TGCGCCAGCAGCTCTAGACAGGGGGGCGGCTATGGCTACACCTTC. Protein: CASSSRQGGGYGYTF.

The rearrangement links TRBV4-1 to TRBJ1-5; D perhaps matches TRBD1 (5 bases). CDR1 is MGHRA, CDR2 YSYEKL, per germline. The CDR3 has 14 amino acids. The V end lost 3 bases, the J end lost 7 bases, and 13 bases lay between the germline ends. The CDR3: CASSQSRVGQPQHF. The DNA of the CDR3 is TGCGCCAGCAGCCAGTCCAGGGTAGGGCAGCCCCAGCATTTT.

This clone has just one count. The junction and the germline gene differ at one end; a read error may be behind it. The chain employs TRBV7-7 and TRBJ2-2, with no clear D. The germline CDR1 and CDR2 sequences are SSHAT and FNYEAQ (reference sequence). CDR3 size: 14 residues. The CDR3 DNA reads TGTGCTAGCAGCCTGGACCGGAACACCGGGGAGCTGTTTTTT. This codes for CASSLDRNTGELFF.

The chain links TRBV19 to TRBJ2-2; D is perhaps TRBD2 (6 bases). CDR1 is LNHDA, CDR2 SQIVND, per germline (reference sequence). V lost 5 bases and J 9 bases, leaving 16 bases between the germline ends. The CDR3 sequence is 14 residues long. Here the CDR3 reads CASSPGTSQRELFF. DNA for the CDR3: TGTGCCAGTAGTCCGGGGACTTCACAACGGGAGCTGTTTTTT.

The chain couples TRBV5-1 to TRBJ2-2; 9 nucleotides agree with TRBD1. V shed 3 bases and J 0 bases; nucleotides not matched to a gene: 3. The CDR3 covers 16 residues. The germline gives CDR1 SGHRS, CDR2 YFSETQ. The DNA for the CDR3 is TGCGCCAGCAGCTCGGACAGGGGCGCGAACACCGGGGAGCTGTTTTTT. Encoded protein: CASSSDRGANTGELFF.

V is TRBV27 and J is TRBJ2-7, with no clear D. Germline loops: CDR1 MNHEY, CDR2 SMNVEV (reference sequence). The CDR3 length is 13 residues. Trimming stripped 2 bases from V and 3 bases from J, with 8 bases between. The CDR3 reads CASSLGVNYEQYF. In nucleotides, the CDR3 is TGTGCCAGCAGTTTAGGGGTGAACTACGAGCAGTACTTC.

The rearrangement links TRBV19 to TRBJ2-1, with 8 positions matching TRBD2. V dropped 0 bases and J dropped 9; count of bases not matched to a gene: 19. This CDR3 has 19 amino acids. CDR1 and CDR2 (germline): LNHDA, SQIVND (reference sequence). CDR3 protein: CASSIDAAGTRGGKPEQFF. DNA of the CDR3: TGTGCCAGTAGTATAGATGCGGCCGGGACTAGGGGGGGGAAGCCTGAGCAGTTCTTC.

This clone was seen a single time. V and J are TRBV9 and TRBJ2-5; D tentatively reads TRBD1 or TRBD2 (5 bases each). V was shortened by 0 bases and J by 5 bases, with 14 bases between the two germline ends. The CDR3 is 15 amino acids. The germline V gene has CDR1 SGDLS and CDR2 YYNGEE. DNA of the CDR3: TGTGCCAGCAGCGTAGGGGGGACGGTGAGGGAGACCCAGTACTTC. This translates into CASSVGGTVRETQYF.

The rearrangement uses TRBV12-5 and TRBJ1-5; D gene ambiguous. Trimming shortened V by 3 bases and J by 0 bases, and 24 bases separated the two germline ends. The CDR3 sequence is 20 residues long. The germline V gene encodes CDR1 LGHNT and CDR2 FRNRAP. CDR3 protein: CASGFYSPLPATDSNQPQHF. In DNA, the CDR3 is TGTGCTAGTGGTTTTTACTCCCCCCTCCCAGCGACTGATAGCAATCAGCCCCAGCATTTT.

This chain joins TRBV7-3 and TRBJ1-3; 7 nucleotides align to TRBD1. From germline, CDR1 is SGHTA and CDR2 FQGTGA. The CDR3 consists of 13 residues. Trimming took 9 bases from V and 2 from J; bases not matched to a gene: 4. The DNA for the CDR3 is TGTGCCAGTGGAGGGGGCCCTGGAAACACCATATATTTT. Its protein product is CASGGGPGNTIYF. The full variable domain, with the rest looked up from reference TRBV7-3 and TRBJ1-3, is GAGVSQTPSNKVTEKGKYVELRCDPISGHTALYWYRQSLGQGPEFLIYFQGTGAADDSGLPNDRFFAVRPEGSVSTLKIQRTERGDSAVYLCASGGGPGNTIYFGEGSWLTVV.

The V gene is TRBV9, the J gene TRBJ2-7; TRBD1 aligns across 9 bases. CDR1 and CDR2 from the germline V gene are SGDLS and YYNGEE. Unmatched junction bases numbered 4, after V lost 0 bases and J lost 3 bases. CDR3 length equals 15 residues. The chain's CDR3 is CASSVAPGQGYEQYF. CDR3 bases: TGTGCCAGCAGCGTAGCGCCGGGACAGGGCTACGAGCAGTACTTC.

The chain carries TRBV4-2 and TRBJ2-3; 15 nucleotides agree with TRBD2. The CDR3 extends over 18 amino acids. The J segment lost 0 bases and the V segment lost 3 bases, leaving 4 bases of the junction unmatched. CDR1 and CDR2 (germline): LGHNA, YNFKEQ. The chain's CDR3 is CASSQEGTSGGSTDTQYF. Here the CDR3 DNA reads TGTGCCAGCAGCCAGGAGGGGACTAGCGGGGGGAGCACAGATACGCAGTATTTT.